What follows are 5 T cell receptor beta chains derived from one specimen sequenced in a study of siplizumab effects on memory and regulatory T cells. The assay was immunoSEQ multiplex PCR, and TCRdb's table has in-frame clones only and misses some. The table lists about 69,000 clones, approximately 88% of them singletons. Sequencing was done on a sample of Tregs sorted from blood. The receptors come from a human donor in good health.

The chain combines TRBV19 with TRBJ1-5; 7 nucleotides align to TRBD1. The ends lost 3 bases at V and 4 bases at J; junction bases unmatched: 6. The germline V gene has CDR1 LNHDA and CDR2 SQIVND (reference sequence). CDR3 size: 15 residues. CDR3 DNA sequence: TGTGCCAGTAGTATCCTCCAGGGGGTGAATCAGCCCCAGCATTTT. Amino acid sequence: CASSILQGVNQPQHF. Filled out from reference TRBV19 and TRBJ1-5, the complete variable domain reads DGGITQSPKYLFRKEGQNVTLSCEQNLNHDAMYWYRQDPGQGLRLIYYSQIVNDFQKGDIAEGYSVSREKKESFPLTVTSAQKNPTAFYLCASSILQGVNQPQHFGDGTRLSIL.

Concerning this clone itself: Other nucleotide sequences in the sample specify the same CDR3. The chain recombines TRBV12-5 with TRBJ2-5; TRBD1 might be the D (5 bases). The CDR3 has 13 residues. CDR1 is LGHNT and CDR2 is FRNRAP in the germline V gene. Between the trimmed V and J ends, which lost 1 base and 5 bases, there was a span of 8 bases. The CDR3 bases are TGTGCTAGTGGTTTGGGGGGCGGCGAGACCCAGTACTTC. Protein product: CASGLGGGETQYF. Drawing the rest from reference TRBV12-5 and TRBJ2-5, the complete variable domain is DARVTQTPRHKVTEMGQEVTMRCQPILGHNTVFWYRQTMMQGLELLAYFRNRAPLDDSGMPKDRFSAEMPDATLATLKIQPSEPRDSAVYFCASGLGGGETQYFGPGTRLLVL.

The J gene is TRBJ1-1, the V gene TRBV10-3; TRBD1 matches 7 bases. The V and J ends lost 11 bases and 13 bases, in that order; junction bases with no gene match: 22. The germline gives CDR1 ENHRY, CDR2 SYGVKD. CDR3 length equals 14 residues. CDR3 DNA: TGTGCCGTCCGACAGGGAGATGCGGGGTGGAGGGTTTTCTTT. Translating it yields CAVRQGDAGWRVFF.

The chain recombines TRBV6-5 with TRBJ1-1, with TRBD1 as a possible D gene (6 bases). V was cut by 8 bases and J by 7 bases, with 20 bases left in between. CDR1 MNHEY and CDR2 SVGAGI come from the germline V gene. This CDR3 comprises 14 residues. The CDR3 coding sequence is TGTGCCAGCCACTATAAACAGGGATTTGATGAAGCTTTCTTT. Encoded protein: CASHYKQGFDEAFF.

Only one count was recorded for this clone. The chain uses TRBV5-5 and TRBJ2-1; tentative D call: TRBD2 (6 bases). This CDR3 contains 16 residues. The V gene lost 3 bases and the J gene lost 4 bases, with 17 bases spanning the gap. The germline gives CDR1 SGHKS, CDR2 YYEKEE (reference sequence). The DNA for the CDR3 is TGTGCCAGCAGCTACGGACTACTACTATCTTACAATGAGCAGTTCTTC. The encoded protein is CASSYGLLLSYNEQFF.